The rows below give T cell receptor beta chains drawn from one sample of a study of T cell responses to AZD1222 COVID-19 vaccine. Libraries were prepared by immunoSEQ multiplex PCR; TCRdb keeps only in-frame clonotypes and omits some of them. The data contain around 74,000 clones, approximately 90% of them singletons. The sequencing used peripheral blood, collected on day 0 of MenACWY control vaccination. These receptors all stem from an adult in good health. Both conserved end residues are part of each CDR3. A D gene is named only where the DNA matches it firmly. For some rows the clone size is stated as once, few or many, or as a class when expanded; others skip it.

CDR3 length	V gene	clone size	D gene	J gene	CDR3 protein	CDR3 DNA
14	TRBV7-3	few	NA	TRBJ2-3	CASSFDASTDTQYF	TGTGCCAGCAGCTTTGACGCGAGCACAGATACGCAGTATTTT
15	TRBV6-5	few	NA	TRBJ1-2	CASSYLRAGDYGYTF	TGTGCCAGCAGTTATTTAAGGGCGGGGGACTATGGCTACACCTTC
16	TRBV5-5	NA	NA	TRBJ2-7	CASSLTDGDYPYEQYF	TGTGCCAGCAGCTTGACGGACGGCGATTACCCCTACGAGCAGTACTTC
16	TRBV14	NA	NA	TRBJ2-3	CASSQGWGSGADTQYF	TGTGCCAGCAGCCAAGGTTGGGGGTCGGGAGCAGATACGCAGTATTTT
14	TRBV7-9	NA	TRBD2	TRBJ2-1	CASSLGLAGYEQFF	TGTGCCAGCAGCTTAGGGCTAGCGGGATATGAGCAGTTCTTC
14	TRBV24-1	NA	TRBD1	TRBJ2-1	CATSRDRALNEQFF	TGTGCCACCAGCAGGGACAGGGCGTTGAATGAGCAGTTCTTC
15	TRBV7-2	NA	TRBD1	TRBJ1-1	CASRPNRGLNTEAFF	TGTGCCAGCAGGCCCAACAGGGGGCTGAACACTGAAGCTTTCTTT
14	TRBV7-2	NA	NA	TRBJ2-7	CASSWGGNSYEQYF	TGTGCCAGCAGCTGGGGCGGGAACTCCTACGAGCAGTACTTC
14	TRBV14	NA	NA	TRBJ1-4	CASSQFTLAEKLFF	TGTGCCAGCAGCCAATTTACGTTGGCTGAAAAACTGTTTTTT
13	TRBV12-3/TRBV12-4	few	NA	TRBJ1-1	CASSLRRASEAFF	TGTGCCAGCAGTTTACGGCGGGCCAGTGAAGCTTTCTTT
15	TRBV7-2	NA	NA	TRBJ1-1	CASTPGWDMNTEAFF	TGTGCCAGCACCCCCGGGTGGGACATGAACACTGAAGCTTTCTTT
15	TRBV7-9	once	TRBD1	TRBJ1-1	CASSLQGNLNTEAFF	TGTGCCAGCAGCCTACAGGGGAACTTGAACACTGAAGCTTTCTTT
15	TRBV18	once	NA	TRBJ1-4	CASSPFRETNEKLFF	TGTGCCAGCTCACCATTCCGGGAGACTAATGAAAAACTGTTTTTT
14	TRBV6-5	once	NA	TRBJ1-6	CASSMPLYNSPLHF	TGTGCCAGCAGTATGCCCCTCTATAATTCACCCCTCCACTTT
15	TRBV4-3	few	NA	TRBJ2-4	CASSQDWGVKNIQYF	TGCGCCAGCAGCCAAGATTGGGGGGTCAAAAACATTCAGTACTTC
15	TRBV5-1	NA	TRBD1	TRBJ1-4	CASSAPGQGSEKLFF	TGCGCCAGCAGCGCTCCGGGACAGGGCAGTGAAAAACTGTTTTTT
17	TRBV25-1	NA	NA	TRBJ2-3	CASSELDMGRLLDTQYF	TGTGCCAGCAGTGAATTAGATATGGGGCGATTGCTGGATACGCAGTATTTT
16	TRBV18	NA	NA	TRBJ1-5	CASSQEKTGFNQPQHF	TGTGCCAGCTCACAAGAGAAGACGGGGTTCAATCAGCCCCAGCATTTT
14	TRBV7-2	NA	TRBD1	TRBJ1-1	CASSPTGGGTEAFF	TGTGCCAGCAGCCCGACAGGGGGGGGCACTGAAGCTTTCTTT
13	TRBV7-9	NA	NA	TRBJ1-2	CASSLDPNYGYTF	TGTGCCAGCAGCTTAGACCCCAACTATGGCTACACCTTC
18	TRBV18	NA	TRBD1	TRBJ1-1	CASSPLGPGQGVHTEAFF	TGTGCCAGCTCACCACTCGGTCCGGGACAGGGGGTGCACACTGAAGCTTTCTTT
16	TRBV24-1	once	TRBD1	TRBJ2-5	CATSEAGTGRQETQYF	TGTGCCACCAGTGAGGCCGGGACAGGAAGACAAGAGACCCAGTACTTC
15	TRBV3-1/TRBV3-2	NA	NA	TRBJ1-1	CASSQVQGWNTEAFF	TGTGCCAGCAGCCAGGTACAGGGTTGGAACACTGAAGCTTTCTTT
13	TRBV19	NA	NA	TRBJ1-1	CASRDPGWTEAFF	TGTGCCAGTAGGGACCCAGGATGGACTGAAGCTTTCTTT
16	TRBV5-1	NA	TRBD2	TRBJ2-2	CASSPTASGGHGELFF	TGCGCCAGCAGCCCGACGGCTAGCGGAGGTCATGGGGAGCTGTTTTTT
13	TRBV18	once	NA	TRBJ2-5	CASSREDGETQYF	TGTGCCAGCTCACGAGAGGATGGTGAGACCCAGTACTTC
15	TRBV6-2/TRBV6-3	NA	NA	TRBJ1-5	CASSHPLTSDQPQHF	TGTGCCAGCAGCCACCCCCTAACCAGTGATCAGCCCCAGCATTTT
14	TRBV15	NA	NA	TRBJ1-1	CATSRGRGDTEAFF	TGTGCCACCAGCAGAGGGCGGGGAGACACTGAAGCTTTCTTT
14	TRBV5-1	NA	NA	TRBJ1-1	CASSLDRVNTEAFF	TGCGCCAGCAGCTTGGACAGGGTGAACACTGAAGCTTTCTTT
16	TRBV7-6	few	TRBD1	TRBJ2-3	CASSLVDRANTDTQYF	TGTGCCAGCAGCTTAGTCGACAGGGCGAACACAGATACGCAGTATTTT
15	TRBV27	NA	NA	TRBJ1-2	CASSSFGATHYGYTF	TGTGCCAGCAGTTCATTTGGGGCAACTCACTATGGCTACACCTTC
14	TRBV30	NA	TRBD1	TRBJ2-7	CAWSVTGVSHEQYF	TGTGCCTGGAGTGTGACAGGGGTCTCCCACGAGCAGTACTTC
15	TRBV3-1/TRBV3-2	NA	NA	TRBJ2-5	CASSQDFLGQETQYF	TGTGCCAGCAGCCAAGATTTCTTGGGGCAAGAGACCCAGTACTTC
13	TRBV9	NA	NA	TRBJ2-1	CASSVGGRNEQFF	TGTGCCAGCAGCGTAGGTGGCCGAAATGAGCAGTTCTTC
12	TRBV12-5	NA	NA	TRBJ1-2	CASVLLDYGYTF	TGTGCTAGTGTCCTTCTGGACTATGGCTACACCTTC
13	TRBV18	NA	NA	TRBJ2-5	CASSPTGEETQYF	TGTGCCAGCTCACCAACTGGGGAGGAGACCCAGTACTTC
14	TRBV2	few	NA	TRBJ1-4	CASSVHIINEKLFF	TGTGCCAGCAGTGTGCATATAATTAATGAAAAACTGTTTTTT
13	TRBV6-2/TRBV6-3	NA	NA	TRBJ1-5	CASSYKVPQPQHF	TGTGCCAGCAGTTACAAGGTTCCTCAGCCCCAGCATTTT
13	TRBV4-1	NA	NA	TRBJ1-2	CASSQDQMYGYTF	TGCGCCAGCAGCCAAGATCAGATGTATGGCTACACCTTC
14	TRBV7-9	NA	NA	TRBJ1-4	CASSPQDGYEKLFF	TGTGCCAGCAGCCCCCAGGACGGATATGAAAAACTGTTTTTT
13	TRBV6-5	NA	NA	TRBJ1-6	CASREFDNSPLHF	TGTGCCAGCAGGGAGTTCGATAATTCACCCCTCCACTTT
13	TRBV4-3	few	NA	TRBJ2-5	CASSQREGETQYF	TGCGCCAGCAGCCAAAGGGAAGGGGAGACCCAGTACTTC